Listed here is a single T cell receptor (beta chain). Which antigen it targets is not known. No base qualities exist here, and no much larger clone lies one base off it. The record originates from a study of T cell clonotyping in hematopoietic cell transplantation (dated by TCRdb to about 2021). Looking at the study overall: Recipient samples taken before transplant were obtained following cytoreduction. A total of approximately 130 blood samples were gathered in the study from under 40 consecutive transplant recipients along with their related donors. Recruitment of patients was conducted between September 2015 and January 2017, and follow-up was continued until late 2020 or death.

Paper-wide results and their limitations: The sample size was limited and the cells went unsorted, which meant the CD4 and CD8 repertoire contributions could not be told apart. After transplant, TCR diversity in recipients dropped, and pathologically expanded clonotypes climbed progressively between day 30 and day 180. Inverse Simpson Index values from donors and from recipients before transplant predicted broader TCR repertoire diversity after transplant. Overlap with donor repertoires was found for only a small fraction of recipient repertoires, with over 95% found to appear de novo at the given depth.

What the time point label conveys for this sample: recipient sample about 28 days before transplant, after cytoreduction. Blood samples were obtained from recipients approximately 28 days before transplant and at days 30, 100 and 180 after transplant. Using Nuclei Lysis Solution, genomic DNA was extracted from unfractionated peripheral blood mononuclear cells that were either fresh or cryopreserved. V drops 6 bases and J drops 3 bases, leaving 19 bases in between. CDR1 SGHTS and CDR2 YDEGEE are derived from the germline V gene. Measured from the cysteine to the phenylalanine, the CDR3 is 15 residues long. Of all the DNA, just the CDR3 is kept, 45 bases in frame from base 1. With the immunoSEQ assay, which is a bias-controlled multiplex PCR relying on V- and J-specific primers, TCR beta CDR3 regions were amplified from genomic DNA. A proprietary barcode and Illumina adapter sequences were added to the CDR3 amplicons in a second PCR step. An Illumina MiSeq instrument was used for sequencing of the CDR3 libraries. From the authors' description of their analysis: immunoSEQ Analyzer 3.0 was used for export and quality control, with R Bioconductor and Immunarch used for downstream analyses. Only productive rearrangements in the normalized downsampled data set were used to calculate repertoire metrics. In the normalized cohort, clonotypes with more than 5 templates were defined as pathologically expanded. The Inverse Simpson Index was used to measure repertoire diversity. To capture all clonotypes, CMV-specificity analyses were performed on the non-normalized data set. The clones in this table, taken by TCRdb from immuneACCESS, are in-frame only. Not every clone is retained; where verified, under half of the shortfall comes from an unresolved V gene, and the cause of the rest is unknown. The DNA gave D and trimming, while V, J and clone size come from that table. Counted in this sample were about 10,000 clones; 80% to 90% of them appeared once. 15% of the sample belongs to the ten largest clones.

The specimen was peripheral blood mononuclear cells, collected before stem cell transplant. The chain was built from TRBV5-8 and TRBJ2-7; no D gene call is confident. The receptor was isolated from a woman aged 45-60 years with chronic myeloid leukemia. Some clones in this sample may be carry-over from other donors' samples. The CDR3 protein sequence reads: CASNSLIGVHYEQYF. DNA sequence: TGTGCCAGCAACTCGTTGATTGGGGTACACTACGAGCAGTACTTC. When the CDR3 is completed using the reference TRBV5-8 and TRBJ2-7 genes on either side, the full variable domain is EAGVTQSPTHLIKTRGQQATLRCSPISGHTSVYWYQQALGLGLQFLLWYDEGEERNRGNFPPRFSGRQFPNYSSELNVNALELEDSALYLCASNSLIGVHYEQYFGPGTRLTVT.